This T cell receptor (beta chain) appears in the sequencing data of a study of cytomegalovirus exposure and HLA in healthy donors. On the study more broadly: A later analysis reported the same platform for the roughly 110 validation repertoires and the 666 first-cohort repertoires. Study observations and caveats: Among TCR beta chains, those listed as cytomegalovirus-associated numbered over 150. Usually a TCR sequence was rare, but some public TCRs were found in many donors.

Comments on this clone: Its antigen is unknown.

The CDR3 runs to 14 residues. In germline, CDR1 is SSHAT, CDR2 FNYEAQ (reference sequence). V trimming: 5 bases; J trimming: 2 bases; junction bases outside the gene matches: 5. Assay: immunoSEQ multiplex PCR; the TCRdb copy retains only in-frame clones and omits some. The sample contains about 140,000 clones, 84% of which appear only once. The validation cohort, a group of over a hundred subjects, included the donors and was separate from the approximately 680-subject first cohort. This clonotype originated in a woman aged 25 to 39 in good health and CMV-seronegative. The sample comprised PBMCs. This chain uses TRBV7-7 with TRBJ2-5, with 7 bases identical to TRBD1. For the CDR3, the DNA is TGTGCCAGCAGCCCTTGGGGACAGCAAGAGACCCAGTACTTC. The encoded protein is CASSPWGQQETQYF.